At least ten counts were recorded for the clone carrying this T cell receptor (beta chain). These data originate in a study of spatial heterogeneity in lung cancer. TCRdb redid the calling of the 5' RACE reads with MiXCR, one entry per CDR3 protein. The profile shows about 38,000 distinct CDR3 sequences, 7.5% to 8% of them singletons. The sample's time point: sample taken at primary tumor resection. No cell sorting; template was whole RNA from tumor, lung tissue or PBMC. There are 14 residues in the CDR3. CDR1 and CDR2 from the germline V gene are DFQATT and SNEGSKA (reference sequence). The ends were cut back, 1 base at V and 9 bases at J, with 16 bases in the middle.

The chain joins TRBV20-1 to TRBJ2-1; D remains ambiguous. This sample comprised PBMCs, obtained at surgery. This receptor was identified in a male donor with early-stage non-small cell lung cancer. CDR3 coding DNA: TGCAGTGCTAGAGGGGGTGGGCCGGTTGGTGAGCAGTTCTTC. Translating it yields CSARGGGPVGEQFF.